The clone carrying this T cell receptor beta chain was seen a single time. The data were obtained in a study of T cell changes during pregnancy in multiple sclerosis. Here immunoSEQ multiplex PCR was the method, and the copy in TCRdb shows in-frame clones only, minus some. The data hold approximately 88,000 clones, with nearly 95% observed a single time. The length of the CDR3 is 13 residues. The germline V gene has CDR1 ENHRY and CDR2 SYGVKD. The junction had 3 bases not matched to a gene; V was cut back by 4 bases and J by 5 bases. Here the sequenced sample was peripheral blood, taken in the second trimester of pregnancy. The rearrangement uses TRBV10-3 and TRBJ2-7, with 9 positions matching TRBD2. This TCR came from a female donor with multiple sclerosis, enrolled in a pregnancy study. The DNA for the CDR3 is TGTGCCATCAGTGGGCGGGAGGGCGACGAGCAGTACTTC. Translated, it gives CAISGREGDEQYF.